This record looks at one TCR beta chain sequence and its context. Its antigen remains unidentified. Germline V lookup: CDR1 MNHEY, CDR2 SVGAGI. Trimming removed 0 bases from V and 8 bases from J, with 11 bases in between. The CDR3 runs to 13 residues. The data stem from a study of cytomegalovirus exposure and HLA in healthy donors. Overall study results and limits: In a later analysis, TCR association rates varied by HLA locus: DRB1 most, HLA-C fewest. A later analysis linked some 17,000 TCR beta sequences to HLA alleles at 0.05 false discovery rate. In vitro testing confirmed a few CMV-associated chains as specific for CMV antigens.

PCR primers comprised 60 Vbeta and 13 Jbeta primers. The repertoire was sequenced with immunoSEQ multiplex PCR; TCRdb's copy has only in-frame clones and lacks some. The repertoire holds roughly 180,000 clones, with 9.5% as singletons. The TCR originated in a young woman in good health and CMV-seropositive. The sample consisted of PBMCs. The chain has TRBV6-5 and TRBJ2-7; D gene uncertain. CDR3 in DNA: TGTGCCAGCAGTTACTCCCCTCAACAACAGCAGTACTTC. Protein product: CASSYSPQQQQYF.